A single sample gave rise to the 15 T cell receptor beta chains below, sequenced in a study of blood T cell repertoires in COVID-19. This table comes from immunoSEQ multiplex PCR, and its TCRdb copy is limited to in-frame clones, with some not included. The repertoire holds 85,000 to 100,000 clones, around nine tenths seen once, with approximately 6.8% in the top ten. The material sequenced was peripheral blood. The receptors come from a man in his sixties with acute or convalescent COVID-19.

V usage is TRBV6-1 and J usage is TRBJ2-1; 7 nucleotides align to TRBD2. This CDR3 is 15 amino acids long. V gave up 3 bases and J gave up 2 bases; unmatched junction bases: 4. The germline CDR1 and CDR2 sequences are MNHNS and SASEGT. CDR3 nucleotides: TGTGCCAGCAGTGATACGGGGGGAGCCTACAATGAGCAGTTCTTC. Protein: CASSDTGGAYNEQFF.

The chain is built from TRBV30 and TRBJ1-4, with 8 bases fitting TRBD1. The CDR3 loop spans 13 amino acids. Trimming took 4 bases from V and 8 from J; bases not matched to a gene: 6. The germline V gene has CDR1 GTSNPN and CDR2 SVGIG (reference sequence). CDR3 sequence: CAWNGQGGEKLFF. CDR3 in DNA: TGTGCCTGGAACGGACAGGGTGGGGAAAAACTGTTTTTT. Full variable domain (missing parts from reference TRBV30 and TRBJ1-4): SQTIHQWPATLVQPVGSPLSLECTVEGTSNPNLYWYRQAAGRGLQLLFYSVGIGQISSEVPQNLSASRPQDRQFILSSKKLLLSDSGFYLCAWNGQGGEKLFFGSGTQLSVL.

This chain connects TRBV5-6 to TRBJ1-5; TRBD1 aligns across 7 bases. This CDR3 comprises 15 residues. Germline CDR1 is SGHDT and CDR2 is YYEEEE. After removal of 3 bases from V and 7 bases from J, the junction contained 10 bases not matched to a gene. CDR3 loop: CASSYAQGYGQPQHF. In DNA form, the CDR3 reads TGTGCCAGCAGCTATGCACAGGGGTATGGACAGCCCCAGCATTTT.

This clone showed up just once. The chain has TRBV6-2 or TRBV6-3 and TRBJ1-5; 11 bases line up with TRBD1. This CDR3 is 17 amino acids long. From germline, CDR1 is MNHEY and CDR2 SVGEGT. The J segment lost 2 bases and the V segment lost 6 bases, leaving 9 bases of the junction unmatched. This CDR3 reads CASSLGQGDIGNQPQHF. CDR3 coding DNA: TGTGCCAGCAGCTTGGGACAGGGGGACATTGGCAATCAGCCCCAGCATTTT.

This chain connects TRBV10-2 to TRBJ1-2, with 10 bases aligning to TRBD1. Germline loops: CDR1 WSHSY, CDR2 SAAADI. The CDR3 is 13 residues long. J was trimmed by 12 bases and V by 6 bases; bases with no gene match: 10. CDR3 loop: CASSPTGGRSNTF. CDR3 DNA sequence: TGCGCCAGCAGCCCGACAGGGGGCCGTAGTAACACCTTC.

The CDR3 DNA sequence: TGTGCCAGCAGCGTAGGTACCGGGGGGGACTACGAGCAGTACTTC. This translates into CASSVGTGGDYEQYF. The chain couples TRBV9 to TRBJ2-7; TRBD2 aligns across 8 bases. This CDR3 contains 15 residues. V shed 0 bases and J 3 bases; nucleotides not matched to a gene: 5. In germline, CDR1 is SGDLS, CDR2 YYNGEE.

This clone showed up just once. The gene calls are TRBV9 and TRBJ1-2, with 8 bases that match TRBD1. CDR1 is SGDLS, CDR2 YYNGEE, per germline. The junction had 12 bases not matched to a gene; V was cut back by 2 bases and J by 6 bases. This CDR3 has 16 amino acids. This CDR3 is CASSVGTGGPLDGYTF. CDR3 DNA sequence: TGTGCCAGCAGCGTGGGAACAGGGGGGCCTTTGGATGGCTACACCTTC.

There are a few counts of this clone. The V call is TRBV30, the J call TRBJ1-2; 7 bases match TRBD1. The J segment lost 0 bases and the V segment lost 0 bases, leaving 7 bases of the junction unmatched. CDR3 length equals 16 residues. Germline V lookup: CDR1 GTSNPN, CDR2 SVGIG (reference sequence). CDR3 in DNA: TGTGCCTGGAGTGTACGAGGGGACAGCTCTAACTATGGCTACACCTTC. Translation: CAWSVRGDSSNYGYTF.

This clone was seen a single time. The DNA of the CDR3 is TGTGCCAGCAATCCCCCAGGGGGTGAGCAGTTCTTC. Its protein product is CASNPPGGEQFF. The chain uses TRBV27 and TRBJ2-1, with TRBD1 matching 7 bases. Trimming cost V 7 bases and J 9 bases; bases outside gene matches: 6. This CDR3 spans 12 amino acids. Germline V lookup: CDR1 MNHEY, CDR2 SMNVEV (reference sequence).

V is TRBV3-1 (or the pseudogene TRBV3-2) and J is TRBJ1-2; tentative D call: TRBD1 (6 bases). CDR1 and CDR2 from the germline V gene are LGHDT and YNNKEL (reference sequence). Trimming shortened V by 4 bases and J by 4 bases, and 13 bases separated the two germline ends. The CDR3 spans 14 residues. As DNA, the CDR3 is TGTGCCAGCAGCCCCCAAACAGGGCCCTATGGCTACACCTTC. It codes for CASSPQTGPYGYTF.

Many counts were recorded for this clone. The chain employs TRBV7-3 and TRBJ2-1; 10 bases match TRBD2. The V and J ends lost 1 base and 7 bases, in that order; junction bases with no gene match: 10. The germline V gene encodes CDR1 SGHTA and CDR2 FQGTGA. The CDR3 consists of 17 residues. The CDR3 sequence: CASSLSVLAGVVNEQFF. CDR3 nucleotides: TGTGCCAGCAGCTTAAGTGTTCTAGCGGGAGTAGTTAATGAGCAGTTCTTC.

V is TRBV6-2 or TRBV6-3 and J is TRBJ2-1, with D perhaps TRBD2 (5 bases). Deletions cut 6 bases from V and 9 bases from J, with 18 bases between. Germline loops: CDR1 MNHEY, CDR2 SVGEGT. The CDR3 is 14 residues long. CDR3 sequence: CASSNGIQQSEQFF. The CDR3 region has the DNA TGTGCCAGCAGCAACGGGATTCAGCAGAGTGAGCAGTTCTTC.

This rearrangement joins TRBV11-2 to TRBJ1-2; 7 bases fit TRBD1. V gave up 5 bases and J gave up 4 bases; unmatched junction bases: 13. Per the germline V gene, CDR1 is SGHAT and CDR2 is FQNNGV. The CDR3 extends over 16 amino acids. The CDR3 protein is CASSPTGSDKFYGYTF. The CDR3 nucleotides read TGTGCCAGCAGCCCGACAGGGTCAGATAAGTTCTATGGCTACACCTTC.

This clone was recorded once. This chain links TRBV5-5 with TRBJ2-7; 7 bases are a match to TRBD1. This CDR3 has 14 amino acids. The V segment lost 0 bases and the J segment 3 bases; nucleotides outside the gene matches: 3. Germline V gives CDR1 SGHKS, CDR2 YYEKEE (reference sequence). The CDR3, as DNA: TGTGCCAGCAGCTTGGGACAGGGAATCTACGAGCAGTACTTC. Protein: CASSLGQGIYEQYF. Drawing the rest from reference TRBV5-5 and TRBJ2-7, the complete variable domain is DAGVTQSPTHLIKTRGQQVTLRCSPISGHKSVSWYQQVLGQGPQFIFQYYEKEERGRGNFPDRFSARQFPNYSSELNVNALLLGDSALYLCASSLGQGIYEQYFGPGTRLTVT.

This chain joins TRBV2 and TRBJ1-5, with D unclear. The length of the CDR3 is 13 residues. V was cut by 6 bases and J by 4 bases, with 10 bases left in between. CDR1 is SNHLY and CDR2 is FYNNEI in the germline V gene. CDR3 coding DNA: TGTGCCAGCAGCACCATCCGGAATCAGCCCCAGCATTTT. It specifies CASSTIRNQPQHF.